The text below deals with one TCR beta chain. Its matching antigen is unknown. This sample stems from a study of blood T cells in healthy people across ages. General study findings and limits: The long-lived group displayed more naive CD4+ cells, plus higher diversity, than the aged donors did. TCR beta diversity per million T cells fell roughly linearly with age.

Next came a second PCR, run for about 7 to 12 cycles, which used a sample-barcoded 5' primer along with a J-beta primer mix. Every cDNA molecule carried a tag from a template-switch adaptor bearing 12 random nucleotides. TCRdb ran MiXCR on the 5' RACE reads and lists one entry per CDR3 protein. The data hold 1.5 million to 2 million distinct CDR3 sequences, with about 30% observed a single time. Germline-derived CDR1 and CDR2 are DFQATT and SNEGSKA (reference sequence). The trim removed 0 bases at V and 1 base at J, leaving 15 bases unmatched. The CDR3 totals 18 residues. This TCR was sampled from a woman younger than 45 in good health. The chain recombines TRBV20-1 with TRBJ2-7, with TRBD2 identical over 7 bases. Sequenced: blood. CDR3 amino acids: CSARDGGRAGDRSYEQYF. In nucleotides, the CDR3 is TGCAGTGCTAGAGATGGGGGTAGGGCGGGGGACCGTTCCTACGAGCAGTACTTC.